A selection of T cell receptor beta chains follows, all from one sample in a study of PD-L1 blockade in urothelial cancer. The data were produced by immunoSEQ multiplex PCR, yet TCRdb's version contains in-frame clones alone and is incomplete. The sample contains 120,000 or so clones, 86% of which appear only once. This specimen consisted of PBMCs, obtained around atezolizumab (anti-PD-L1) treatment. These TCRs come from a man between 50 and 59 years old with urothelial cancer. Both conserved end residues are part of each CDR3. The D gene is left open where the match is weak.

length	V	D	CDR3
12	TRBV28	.	CASSTPTSPAFF
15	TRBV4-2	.	CASSQVKGPAGELFF
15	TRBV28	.	CATKVLQGRGQPQHF
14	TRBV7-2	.	CASSLGTGYYEQYF
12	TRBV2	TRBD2	CASSETSGSSFF
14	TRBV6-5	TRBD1	CASRAGTGVSTIYF
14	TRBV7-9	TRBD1	CASSRQGPNTEAFF
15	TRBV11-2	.	CASSSLSSGYNEQFF
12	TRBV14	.	CASSQDRYEQYF
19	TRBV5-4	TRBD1	CASSLVGQGSITSTDTQYF
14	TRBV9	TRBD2	CASSASGVDYEQYF
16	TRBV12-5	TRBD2	CASGLIQAGGFGELFF
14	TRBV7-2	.	CASSFNWNTGELFF
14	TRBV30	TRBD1	CAWSVQGAGTEAFF
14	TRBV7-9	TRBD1	CASSLRGGVDEQYF
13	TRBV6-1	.	CASRSRGTGELFF
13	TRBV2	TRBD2	CARGGGGRETQYF
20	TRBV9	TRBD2	CASSPRAGTRGLGMRLEQFF
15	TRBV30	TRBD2	CAWGPGLGRTDTQYF
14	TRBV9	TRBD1	CASSVTGGNEKLFF
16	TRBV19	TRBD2	CASSASLAGGRNEQFF
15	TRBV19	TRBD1	CASTPWGQGSHEAFF
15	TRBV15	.	CATSRGSGANEKLFF
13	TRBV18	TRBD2	CASSPQLAEEQFF
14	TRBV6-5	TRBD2	CASSLAGAGYEQYF
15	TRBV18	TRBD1	CASSPWGTGAYEQYF
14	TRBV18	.	CASSPSGGGTEAFF
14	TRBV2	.	CASVEAGKYNEQFF
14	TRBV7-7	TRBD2	CASSLEAGGGEQYF
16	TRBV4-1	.	CASSQKLGQIIKPQHF
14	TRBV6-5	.	CASNSAGRTNGYTF
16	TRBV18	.	CASSPSRQGFDYEQYF
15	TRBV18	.	CASSPPTGSNTEAFF
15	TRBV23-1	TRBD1	CASSPRYRGYYEQYF
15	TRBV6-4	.	CASSDSVSSTDTQYF
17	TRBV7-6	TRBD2	CASSLGGLAGTRETQYF
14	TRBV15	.	CATSRDQGSYEQYF
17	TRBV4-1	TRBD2	CASSQEGASRAGDTQYF
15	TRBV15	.	CATSRSGRSYNEQFF
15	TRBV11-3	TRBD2	CASSLGTSGSGEQFF
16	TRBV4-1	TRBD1	CASSQGSGQGNYGYTF
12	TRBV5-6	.	CASSLGQGPLHF